The T cell receptor (beta chain) under discussion was sequenced for a study of sequential checkpoint blockade in melanoma. The treatment: randomized to nivolumab then ipilimumab (arm A) or the reverse (arm B). DNA-damaging chemotherapy had not been given to any patient beforehand. Live CD3+CD8+ CD19− CD56− cells were sorted from PBMCs. The repertoire was sequenced with immunoSEQ multiplex PCR; TCRdb's copy has only in-frame clones and lacks some. The sample has roughly 18,000 clones; about 75% are singletons. The length of the CDR3 is 16 residues. Germline-derived CDR1 and CDR2 are PRHDT and FYEKMQ (reference sequence). Trimming removed 1 base from V and 2 bases from J, with 13 bases in between.

The sequence derives from a human donor with melanoma. The specimen was CD8+ T cells sorted from blood (inferred from file names), collected from a patient given nivolumab and ipilimumab in sequence. This sequence joins TRBV13 and TRBJ2-3; unclear D gene. CDR3 nucleotide sequence: TGTGCCAGCAGCTTAGACGTAGCTGGTGCCACAGATACGCAGTATTTT. Protein sequence: CASSLDVAGATDTQYF.